What follows is one T cell receptor (beta chain) and its context. No antigen is known for it. The V and J ends lost 6 bases and 6 bases, in that order; junction bases with no gene match: 8. Germline V gene lookup returns CDR1 MNHEY and CDR2 SVGEGT. This CDR3 region has 16 residues. The authors ran a second PCR of roughly 6 to 12 cycles using a sample-barcoded 5' primer and a J-beta primer mix. TCRdb re-called the 5' RACE reads through MiXCR, storing one row per CDR3 protein. The sample includes 1.6 million or so distinct CDR3 sequences, 30% to 40% seen only once; the top ten take about 11%. This sample was included in a study of blood T cells in healthy people across ages. Study-level findings and limits: Researchers judged that diversity estimates from one million T cells fell short of true values. PBMCs went unsorted, and a conclusive naive versus antigen-experienced comparison was therefore prevented.

The source material was blood. This rearrangement joins TRBV6-2 or TRBV6-3 to TRBJ2-3; 14 bases are a match to TRBD2. This TCR derives from a young woman in good health. CDR3 protein: CASSAGLAGAGDTQYF. The CDR3, as DNA: TGTGCCAGCAGCGCGGGACTAGCGGGGGCAGGGGATACGCAGTATTTT.